This passage covers 5 T cell receptor beta chains from one sample sequenced in a study of beta chain features in type 1 diabetes. Overall study findings and caveats: Type 1 diabetes patients showed a moderate but significant shortening of TCRB CDR3s in all four CD4+ subsets.

These receptors lack a known antigen. Since all of the isolated RNA was reverse transcribed, expressed TCRB transcripts were what got sequenced. The protocol was immunoSEQ multiplex PCR, while the TCRdb copy is restricted to in-frame clones and leaves out a portion. The sample has 300,000 to 450,000 clones, 9.6% seen once. The specimen was central memory CD4+ T cells from blood. The source of these receptors is a man aged 25 to 45 with type 1 diabetes.

This clone has just a few counts. The V call is TRBV30, the J call TRBJ2-7; D gene ambiguous. The CDR3 is 13 amino acids. V was cut by 5 bases and J by 2 bases, with 13 bases left in between. Germline V gene lookup returns CDR1 GTSNPN and CDR2 SVGIG (reference sequence). The CDR3 coding sequence is TGTGCCTGGTCGTGGCAGGCCACCTACGAGCAGTACTTC. This codes for CAWSWQATYEQYF.

The chain is built from TRBV4-1 and TRBJ2-5; 11 bases map to TRBD2. The germline V gene encodes CDR1 MGHRA and CDR2 YSYEKL. V gave up 2 bases and J gave up 3 bases; unmatched junction bases: 2. The CDR3 runs to 15 residues. CDR3 nucleotides: TGCGCCAGCAGCCAACCGGGACTAGCGGAAGAGACCCAGTACTTC. It translates to CASSQPGLAEETQYF.

This chain links TRBV12-5 with TRBJ2-7; 7 nucleotides match TRBD1. After removal of 1 base from V and 3 bases from J, the junction contained 6 bases not matched to a gene. The CDR3 consists of 15 residues. Germline loops: CDR1 LGHNT, CDR2 FRNRAP. The CDR3 sequence: CASGLDLGQSYEQYF. CDR3 coding DNA: TGTGCTAGTGGTTTGGATTTGGGACAGAGCTACGAGCAGTACTTC.

In its sample, this clone was seen a few times. The chain couples TRBV18 to TRBJ2-1; no firm D call. The CDR3 runs to 14 residues. Trimming took 3 bases from V and 8 from J, leaving 14 bases between them. Looked up from germline, CDR1 is KGHSH and CDR2 is LQKENI. The CDR3 DNA sequence: TGTGCCAGCTCACCCCACGAATCCTGGGATGAGCAGTTCTTC. Its protein is CASSPHESWDEQFF.

The CDR3: CASSEAQGTNYGYTF. The CDR3 DNA reads TGTGCCAGCAGTGAAGCGCAGGGGACTAACTATGGCTACACCTTC. V usage is TRBV2 and J usage is TRBJ1-2; maybe TRBD1 (6 bases). Trimming took 0 bases from V and 0 from J, leaving 8 bases between them. This CDR3 comprises 15 residues. CDR1 and CDR2 (germline): SNHLY, FYNNEI.